This is a list of T cell receptor beta chains from one sample in a study of cytomegalovirus exposure and HLA in healthy donors. TCRdb keeps only in-frame clones here, not all; method: immunoSEQ multiplex PCR. In the table there are around 100,000 clones, about 82% of which are singletons. The source material was PBMCs. Receptor source: a man younger than 40 in good health and CMV-seronegative. CDR3s include the opening cysteine and the closing phenylalanine or tryptophan. D genes are given only for firm matches. Expanded clones are given a class, and other clones once, few, many or no size at all.

cdr3_aa: CASRYKAGTSGGAGDTQYF; cdr3_nt: TGCGCCAGCAGATACAAGGCCGGGACTAGCGGGGGGGCGGGAGATACGCAGTATTTT; v_call: TRBV10-2; cdr3_length: 19; d_call: TRBD2; clone_size: .; j_call: TRBJ2-3
cdr3_aa: CASSSSPTDTQYF; cdr3_nt: TGCGCCAGCAGCTCTAGCCCAACAGATACGCAGTATTTT; v_call: TRBV5-1; cdr3_length: 13; d_call: .; clone_size: once; j_call: TRBJ2-3
cdr3_aa: CASSFDSRETQYF; cdr3_nt: TGCGCCAGCAGCTTTGACAGCCGGGAGACCCAGTACTTC; v_call: TRBV5-1; cdr3_length: 13; d_call: .; clone_size: .; j_call: TRBJ2-5
cdr3_aa: CASSIFGQGLNTEAFF; cdr3_nt: TGTGCCAGCAGTATATTCGGACAGGGGCTGAACACTGAAGCTTTCTTT; v_call: TRBV27; cdr3_length: 16; d_call: TRBD1; clone_size: .; j_call: TRBJ1-1
cdr3_aa: CASSDPDRDSNQPQHF; cdr3_nt: TGTGCCAGCAGCGACCCGGACAGGGATAGCAATCAGCCCCAGCATTTT; v_call: TRBV7-3; cdr3_length: 16; d_call: TRBD1; clone_size: .; j_call: TRBJ1-5
cdr3_aa: CASSYWGQEQFF; cdr3_nt: TGTGCCAGCAGTTACTGGGGACAGGAGCAGTTCTTC; v_call: TRBV6-5; cdr3_length: 12; d_call: TRBD1; clone_size: .; j_call: TRBJ2-1
cdr3_aa: CASSEHGQGRAGELFF; cdr3_nt: TGTGCCAGCAGTGAACACGGACAGGGCAGGGCCGGGGAGCTGTTTTTT; v_call: TRBV6-1; cdr3_length: 16; d_call: TRBD1; clone_size: .; j_call: TRBJ2-2
cdr3_aa: CASSTQGSRAYEQYF; cdr3_nt: TGTGCCAGTAGTACCCAGGGATCTCGAGCTTACGAGCAGTACTTC; v_call: TRBV19; cdr3_length: 15; d_call: .; clone_size: .; j_call: TRBJ2-7
cdr3_aa: CASSSSHRVWSQETQYF; cdr3_nt: TGCGCCAGCAGCTCGTCCCACAGGGTATGGTCCCAAGAGACCCAGTACTTC; v_call: TRBV5-1; cdr3_length: 17; d_call: .; clone_size: once; j_call: TRBJ2-5
cdr3_aa: CASSFPGTARDGELFF; cdr3_nt: TGTGCCAGCAGCTTCCCAGGGACAGCCAGGGACGGGGAGCTGTTTTTT; v_call: TRBV5-4; cdr3_length: 16; d_call: TRBD1; clone_size: .; j_call: TRBJ2-2
cdr3_aa: CASSGGGIPSGANVLTF; cdr3_nt: TGTGCCAGCAGCGGGGGGGGCATACCCTCTGGGGCCAACGTCCTGACTTTC; v_call: TRBV7-9; cdr3_length: 17; d_call: .; clone_size: .; j_call: TRBJ2-6
cdr3_aa: CASMGQGAWHGYTF; cdr3_nt: TGCGCCAGCATGGGGCAGGGGGCTTGGCATGGCTACACCTTC; v_call: TRBV5-1; cdr3_length: 14; d_call: TRBD1; clone_size: .; j_call: TRBJ1-2
cdr3_aa: CASSLRHPGNYGYTF; cdr3_nt: TGTGCCAGCAGTTTACGACACCCCGGCAACTATGGCTACACCTTC; v_call: TRBV27; cdr3_length: 15; d_call: .; clone_size: .; j_call: TRBJ1-2
cdr3_aa: CASSMFGGTTDTQYF; cdr3_nt: TGTGCCAGTAGTATGTTCGGCGGGACCACAGATACGCAGTATTTT; v_call: TRBV19; cdr3_length: 15; d_call: .; clone_size: .; j_call: TRBJ2-3
cdr3_aa: CASSEGQGAFGYTF; cdr3_nt: TGCGCCAGCAGCGAGGGACAGGGGGCTTTTGGCTACACCTTC; v_call: TRBV5-1; cdr3_length: 14; d_call: TRBD1; clone_size: .; j_call: TRBJ1-2
cdr3_aa: CASSPGTTYNEQFF; cdr3_nt: TGTGCCAGCAGTCCCGGGACTACATACAATGAGCAGTTCTTC; v_call: TRBV13; cdr3_length: 14; d_call: TRBD2; clone_size: .; j_call: TRBJ2-1
cdr3_aa: CASSDGLAGNEQFF; cdr3_nt: TGTGCCAGCAGTGACGGACTAGCGGGGAATGAGCAGTTCTTC; v_call: TRBV6-4; cdr3_length: 14; d_call: TRBD2; clone_size: .; j_call: TRBJ2-1
cdr3_aa: CASSYGDRGLNSPLHF; cdr3_nt: TGTGCCAGCAGTTATGGGGACAGGGGTCTTAATTCACCCCTCCACTTT; v_call: TRBV6-5; cdr3_length: 16; d_call: TRBD1; clone_size: .; j_call: TRBJ1-6
cdr3_aa: CASSLVTGGSEKLFF; cdr3_nt: TGTGCCAGCAGCTTAGTGACAGGGGGAAGCGAAAAACTGTTTTTT; v_call: TRBV11-2; cdr3_length: 15; d_call: TRBD1; clone_size: .; j_call: TRBJ1-4
cdr3_aa: CASSAGTSDVNEQFF; cdr3_nt: TGTGCCAGCAGCGCCGGGACTAGTGATGTCAATGAGCAGTTCTTC; v_call: TRBV9; cdr3_length: 15; d_call: TRBD2; clone_size: .; j_call: TRBJ2-1
cdr3_aa: CASSTPQGGQAEAFF; cdr3_nt: TGTGCCAGTAGTACACCACAGGGAGGACAGGCTGAAGCTTTCTTT; v_call: TRBV19; cdr3_length: 15; d_call: TRBD1; clone_size: .; j_call: TRBJ1-1
cdr3_aa: CASSRQGAVNEQFF; cdr3_nt: TGTGCCAGTAGTCGACAGGGGGCCGTCAATGAGCAGTTCTTC; v_call: TRBV19; cdr3_length: 14; d_call: TRBD1; clone_size: .; j_call: TRBJ2-1
cdr3_aa: CASSEAAVENF; cdr3_nt: TGTGCCAGCAGTGAGGCCGCCGTCGAAAACTTC; v_call: TRBV2; cdr3_length: 11; d_call: .; clone_size: once; j_call: TRBJ2-4
cdr3_aa: CASSLDRENTIYF; cdr3_nt: TGTGCCAGCAGCTTAGATCGAGAAAACACCATATATTTT; v_call: TRBV11-3; cdr3_length: 13; d_call: .; clone_size: .; j_call: TRBJ1-3
cdr3_aa: CASSRSGGAQPQHF; cdr3_nt: TGTGCCAGTAGTAGGTCAGGTGGTGCTCAGCCCCAGCATTTT; v_call: TRBV19; cdr3_length: 14; d_call: .; clone_size: .; j_call: TRBJ1-5
cdr3_aa: CASSLGGRGTEAFF; cdr3_nt: TGCGCCAGCAGCTTGGGGGGCAGGGGTACTGAAGCTTTCTTT; v_call: TRBV5-1; cdr3_length: 14; d_call: .; clone_size: .; j_call: TRBJ1-1
cdr3_aa: CASGSIVRIYEQYF; cdr3_nt: TGTGCTAGTGGTTCCATAGTCAGGATCTACGAGCAGTACTTC; v_call: TRBV12-5; cdr3_length: 14; d_call: .; clone_size: .; j_call: TRBJ2-7
cdr3_aa: CASSSRPGTGELFF; cdr3_nt: TGTGCCAGCAGCTCCCGCCCAGGGACCGGGGAGCTGTTTTTT; v_call: TRBV7-9; cdr3_length: 14; d_call: .; clone_size: .; j_call: TRBJ2-2
cdr3_aa: CASSLYEQYF; cdr3_nt: TGTGCCAGCAGCCTGTACGAGCAGTACTTC; v_call: TRBV7-4; cdr3_length: 10; d_call: .; clone_size: .; j_call: TRBJ2-7
cdr3_aa: CASSYSTGFTDTQYF; cdr3_nt: TGTGCCAGCAGCTACTCGACAGGATTCACAGATACGCAGTATTTT; v_call: TRBV5-4; cdr3_length: 15; d_call: .; clone_size: .; j_call: TRBJ2-3
cdr3_aa: CASKGQSNQPQHF; cdr3_nt: TGTGCCAGCAAGGGGCAGAGCAATCAGCCCCAGCATTTT; v_call: TRBV2; cdr3_length: 13; d_call: .; clone_size: .; j_call: TRBJ1-5
cdr3_aa: CASSFPREALNEKLFF; cdr3_nt: TGTGCCAGCAGCTTCCCGCGGGAGGCTCTAAATGAAAAACTGTTTTTT; v_call: TRBV7-9; cdr3_length: 16; d_call: .; clone_size: .; j_call: TRBJ1-4
cdr3_aa: CASSLDRWGHEQYF; cdr3_nt: TGTGCCAGCAGCTTGGACAGATGGGGCCACGAGCAGTACTTC; v_call: TRBV7-8; cdr3_length: 14; d_call: .; clone_size: .; j_call: TRBJ2-7
cdr3_aa: CASSPLPGGSTDTQYF; cdr3_nt: TGTGCCAGCTCCCCCCTGCCCGGGGGATCCACAGATACGCAGTATTTT; v_call: TRBV18; cdr3_length: 16; d_call: .; clone_size: .; j_call: TRBJ2-3
cdr3_aa: CASSNTGVGTGELFF; cdr3_nt: TGTGCCAGCAGCAATACAGGGGTAGGAACCGGGGAGCTGTTTTTT; v_call: TRBV5-5; cdr3_length: 15; d_call: TRBD1; clone_size: .; j_call: TRBJ2-2
cdr3_aa: CASSQDLLAAGETQYF; cdr3_nt: TGCGCCAGCAGCCAAGATCTTTTAGCGGCTGGAGAGACCCAGTACTTC; v_call: TRBV4-1; cdr3_length: 16; d_call: .; clone_size: .; j_call: TRBJ2-5
cdr3_aa: CASRSVTDTQYF; cdr3_nt: TGTGCCAGCAGGTCCGTCACAGATACGCAGTATTTT; v_call: TRBV5-8; cdr3_length: 12; d_call: .; clone_size: .; j_call: TRBJ2-3
cdr3_aa: CASSLTGDEQYF; cdr3_nt: TGTGCCAGCAGCTTAACAGGAGACGAGCAGTACTTC; v_call: TRBV11-3; cdr3_length: 12; d_call: .; clone_size: .; j_call: TRBJ2-7
cdr3_aa: CASSQGLAGGYEQYF; cdr3_nt: TGCGCCAGCAGCCAAGGACTAGCGGGAGGGTACGAGCAGTACTTC; v_call: TRBV4-1; cdr3_length: 15; d_call: TRBD2; clone_size: few; j_call: TRBJ2-7
cdr3_aa: CASSPLRGTDTQYF; cdr3_nt: TGTGCCAGCAGTCCACTCCGGGGCACAGATACGCAGTATTTT; v_call: TRBV28; cdr3_length: 14; d_call: .; clone_size: .; j_call: TRBJ2-3
cdr3_aa: CASSSQQGEETQYF; cdr3_nt: TGCGCCAGCAGCAGCCAACAGGGGGAAGAGACCCAGTACTTC; v_call: TRBV5-1; cdr3_length: 14; d_call: TRBD1; clone_size: .; j_call: TRBJ2-5
cdr3_aa: CASRVDSATNEKLFF; cdr3_nt: TGTGCCAGCAGGGTCGACAGTGCAACTAATGAAAAACTGTTTTTT; v_call: TRBV7-2; cdr3_length: 15; d_call: .; clone_size: .; j_call: TRBJ1-4
cdr3_aa: CASSLFPRGDEKLFF; cdr3_nt: TGTGCCAGCAGCCTGTTTCCCAGGGGCGATGAAAAACTGTTTTTT; v_call: TRBV5-8; cdr3_length: 15; d_call: .; clone_size: .; j_call: TRBJ1-4
cdr3_aa: CASTQRQSSNQPQHF; cdr3_nt: TGTGCCAGTACCCAGCGGCAAAGTAGCAATCAGCCCCAGCATTTT; v_call: TRBV19; cdr3_length: 15; d_call: .; clone_size: .; j_call: TRBJ1-5
cdr3_aa: CASSPRSTGELFF; cdr3_nt: TGTGCCAGCAGCCCCCGGAGCACCGGGGAGCTGTTTTTT; v_call: TRBV5-4; cdr3_length: 13; d_call: .; clone_size: .; j_call: TRBJ2-2
cdr3_aa: CASSLEGGDGEAFF; cdr3_nt: TGCGCCAGCAGCTTGGAAGGGGGCGATGGAGAAGCTTTCTTT; v_call: TRBV5-1; cdr3_length: 14; d_call: TRBD1; clone_size: .; j_call: TRBJ1-1
cdr3_aa: CASSLESGVFYNEQFF; cdr3_nt: TGCGCCAGCAGCCTGGAATCGGGGGTTTTCTACAATGAGCAGTTCTTC; v_call: TRBV4-1; cdr3_length: 16; d_call: .; clone_size: .; j_call: TRBJ2-1
cdr3_aa: CASNFGGLGETQYF; cdr3_nt: TGTGCCAGCAATTTTGGCGGACTTGGAGAGACCCAGTACTTC; v_call: TRBV9; cdr3_length: 14; d_call: .; clone_size: .; j_call: TRBJ2-5